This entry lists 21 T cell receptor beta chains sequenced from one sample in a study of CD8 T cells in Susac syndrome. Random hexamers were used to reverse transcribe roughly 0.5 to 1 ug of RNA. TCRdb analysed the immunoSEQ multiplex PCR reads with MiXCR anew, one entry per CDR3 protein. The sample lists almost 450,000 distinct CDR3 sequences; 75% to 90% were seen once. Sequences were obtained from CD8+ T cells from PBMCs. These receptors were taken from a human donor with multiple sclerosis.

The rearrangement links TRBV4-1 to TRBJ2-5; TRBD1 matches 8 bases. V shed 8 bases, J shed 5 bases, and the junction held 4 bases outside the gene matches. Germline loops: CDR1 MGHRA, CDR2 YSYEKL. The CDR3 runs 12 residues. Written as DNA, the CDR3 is TGCGCCAGCTCAGGGGGCGATGAGACCCAGTACTTC. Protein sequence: CASSGGDETQYF.

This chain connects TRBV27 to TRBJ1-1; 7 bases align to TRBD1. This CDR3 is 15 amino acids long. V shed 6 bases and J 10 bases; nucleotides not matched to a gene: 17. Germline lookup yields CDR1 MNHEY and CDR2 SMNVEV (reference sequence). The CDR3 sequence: CASRVIGTDPRTAFF. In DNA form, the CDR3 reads TGTGCCAGCAGGGTTATCGGGACAGATCCCCGGACAGCTTTCTTT.

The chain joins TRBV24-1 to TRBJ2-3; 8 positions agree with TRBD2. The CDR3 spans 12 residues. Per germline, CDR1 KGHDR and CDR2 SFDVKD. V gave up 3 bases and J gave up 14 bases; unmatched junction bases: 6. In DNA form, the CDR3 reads TGTGCCACCAGTGATGAAGCGGGGGTGCCGTATTTT. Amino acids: CATSDEAGVPYF.

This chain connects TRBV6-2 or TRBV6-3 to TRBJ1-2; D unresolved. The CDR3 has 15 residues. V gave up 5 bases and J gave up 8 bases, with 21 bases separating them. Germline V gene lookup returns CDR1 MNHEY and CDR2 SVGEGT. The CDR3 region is CASSPLSLGSQGYTF. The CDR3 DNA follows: TGTGCCAGCAGTCCACTGAGTCTGGGTAGTCAAGGCTACACCTTC.

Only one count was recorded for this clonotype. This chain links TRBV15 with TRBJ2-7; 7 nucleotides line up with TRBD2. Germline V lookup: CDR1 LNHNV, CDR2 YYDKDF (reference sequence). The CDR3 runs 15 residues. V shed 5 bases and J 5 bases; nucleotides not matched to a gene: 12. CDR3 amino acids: CATSDISGASHEQYF. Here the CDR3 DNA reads TGTGCCACCAGCGACATAAGCGGGGCTTCTCACGAGCAGTACTTC. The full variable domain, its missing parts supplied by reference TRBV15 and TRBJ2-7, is DAMVIQNPRYQVTQFGKPVTLSCSQTLNHNVMYWYQQKSSQAPKLLFHYYDKDFNNEADTPDNFQSRRPNTSFCFLDIRSPGLGDTAMYLCATSDISGASHEQYFGPGTRLTVT.

CDR3: CSVDWGYEQYF. Here the CDR3 DNA reads TGCAGCGTTGACTGGGGCTACGAGCAGTACTTC. V usage is TRBV29-1 and J usage is TRBJ2-7; D is undetermined. V lost 3 bases and J lost 3, with 6 bases in between. The germline V gene has CDR1 SQVTM and CDR2 ANQGSEA. CDR3 length equals 11 residues.

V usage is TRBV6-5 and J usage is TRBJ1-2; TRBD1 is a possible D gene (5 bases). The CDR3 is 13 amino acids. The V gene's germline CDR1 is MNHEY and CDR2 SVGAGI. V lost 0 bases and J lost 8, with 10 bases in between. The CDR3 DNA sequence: TGTGCCAGCAGTTACTCGGGGGGTTGGGGCTACACCTTC. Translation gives CASSYSGGWGYTF.

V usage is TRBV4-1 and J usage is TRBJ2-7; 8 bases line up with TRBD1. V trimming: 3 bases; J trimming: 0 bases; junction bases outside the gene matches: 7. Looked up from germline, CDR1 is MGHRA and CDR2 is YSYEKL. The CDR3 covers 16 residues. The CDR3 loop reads CASSQETGATSYEQYF. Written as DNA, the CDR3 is TGCGCCAGCAGCCAGGAGACAGGGGCTACCTCCTACGAGCAGTACTTC.

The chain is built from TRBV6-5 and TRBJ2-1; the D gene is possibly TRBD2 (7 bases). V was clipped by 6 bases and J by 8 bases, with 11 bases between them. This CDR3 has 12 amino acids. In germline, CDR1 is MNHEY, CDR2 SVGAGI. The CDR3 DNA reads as TGTGCCAGCAGGAGAGGGGGGGATGAGCAGTTCTTC. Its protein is CASRRGGDEQFF.

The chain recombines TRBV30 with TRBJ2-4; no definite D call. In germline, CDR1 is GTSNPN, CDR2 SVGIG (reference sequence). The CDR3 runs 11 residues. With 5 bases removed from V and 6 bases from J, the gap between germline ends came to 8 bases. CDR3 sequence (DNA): TGTGCCTGGGGGTCGGGAAACATTCAGTACTTC. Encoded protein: CAWGSGNIQYF.

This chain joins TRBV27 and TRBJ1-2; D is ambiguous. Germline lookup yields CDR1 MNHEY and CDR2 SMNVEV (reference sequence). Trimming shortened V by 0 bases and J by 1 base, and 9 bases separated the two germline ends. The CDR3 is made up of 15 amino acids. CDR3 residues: CASSLSATFNYGYTF. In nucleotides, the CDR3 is TGTGCCAGCAGTTTATCGGCAACATTTAACTATGGCTACACCTTC.

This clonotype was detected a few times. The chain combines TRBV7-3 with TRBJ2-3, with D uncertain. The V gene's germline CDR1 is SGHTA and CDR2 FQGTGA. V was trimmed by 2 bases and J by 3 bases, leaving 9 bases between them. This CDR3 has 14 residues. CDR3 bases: TGTGCCAGCAGCTTATTAGGAGCAACAGATACGCAGTATTTT. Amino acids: CASSLLGATDTQYF.

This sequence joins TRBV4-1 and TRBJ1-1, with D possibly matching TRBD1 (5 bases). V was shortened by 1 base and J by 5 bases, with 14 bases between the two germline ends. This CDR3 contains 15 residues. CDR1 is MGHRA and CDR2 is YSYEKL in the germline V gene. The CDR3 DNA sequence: TGCGCCAGCAGCCAAGCCGGGACGGGCGGGACTGAAGCTTTCTTT. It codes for CASSQAGTGGTEAFF.

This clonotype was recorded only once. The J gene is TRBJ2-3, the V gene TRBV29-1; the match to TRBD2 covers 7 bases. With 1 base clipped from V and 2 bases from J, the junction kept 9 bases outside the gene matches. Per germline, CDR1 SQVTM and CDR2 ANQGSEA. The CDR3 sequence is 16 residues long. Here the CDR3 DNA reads TGCAGCGTTGAAGCTAGCGGCCTCACGATCACAGATACGCAGTATTTT. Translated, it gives CSVEASGLTITDTQYF.

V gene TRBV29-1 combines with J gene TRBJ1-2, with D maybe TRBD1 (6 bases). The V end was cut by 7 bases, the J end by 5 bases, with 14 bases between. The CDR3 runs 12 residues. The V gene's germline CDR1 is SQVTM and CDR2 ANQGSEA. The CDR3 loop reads CSASRGGYGYTF. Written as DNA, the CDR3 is TGCAGCGCTTCCAGGGGAGGGTATGGCTACACCTTC.

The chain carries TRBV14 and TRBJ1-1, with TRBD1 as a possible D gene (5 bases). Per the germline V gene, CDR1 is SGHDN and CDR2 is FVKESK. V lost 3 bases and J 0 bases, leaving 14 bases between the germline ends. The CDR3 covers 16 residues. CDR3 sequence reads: CASSHVRDHMNTEAFF. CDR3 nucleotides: TGTGCCAGCAGCCACGTCCGGGACCACATGAACACTGAAGCTTTCTTT. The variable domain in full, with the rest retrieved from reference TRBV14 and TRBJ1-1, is EAGVTQFPSHSVIEKGQTVTLRCDPISGHDNLYWYRRVMGKEIKFLLHFVKESKQDESGMPNNRFLAERTGGTYSTLKVQPAELEDSGVYFCASSHVRDHMNTEAFFGQGTRLTVV.

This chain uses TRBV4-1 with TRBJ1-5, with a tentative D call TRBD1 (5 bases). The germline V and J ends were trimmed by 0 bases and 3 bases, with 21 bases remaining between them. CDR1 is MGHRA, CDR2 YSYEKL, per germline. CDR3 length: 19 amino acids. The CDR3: CASSQDRGGEGVDNQPQHF. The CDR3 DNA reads TGCGCCAGCAGCCAAGATCGGGGTGGGGAAGGGGTAGACAATCAGCCCCAGCATTTT.

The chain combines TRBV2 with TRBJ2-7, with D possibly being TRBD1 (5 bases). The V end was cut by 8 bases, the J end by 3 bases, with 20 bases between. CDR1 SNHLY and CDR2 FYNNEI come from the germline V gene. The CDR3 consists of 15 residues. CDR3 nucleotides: TGTGCCAGCTCTTCTGGGCGGCAGGGTATCTACGAGCAGTACTTC. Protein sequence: CASSSGRQGIYEQYF.

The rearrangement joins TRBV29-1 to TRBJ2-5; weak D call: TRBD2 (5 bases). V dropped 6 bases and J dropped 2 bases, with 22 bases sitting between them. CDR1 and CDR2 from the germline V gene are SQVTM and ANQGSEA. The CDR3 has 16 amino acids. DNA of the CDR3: TGCAGCGTGGACGGACTCTCCGAACCTACGCAAGAGACCCAGTACTTC. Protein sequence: CSVDGLSEPTQETQYF.

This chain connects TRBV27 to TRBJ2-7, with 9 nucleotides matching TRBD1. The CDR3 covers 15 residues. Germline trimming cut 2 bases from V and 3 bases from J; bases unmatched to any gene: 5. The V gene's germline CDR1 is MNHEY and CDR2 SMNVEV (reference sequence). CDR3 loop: CASSLGQGIVYEQYF. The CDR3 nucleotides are TGTGCCAGCAGTTTAGGACAGGGGATAGTCTACGAGCAGTACTTC.

The CDR3 is CASSAASYEQYF. The DNA for the CDR3 is TGTGCCAGCAGCGCCGCCTCCTACGAGCAGTACTTC. The chain joins TRBV5-4 to TRBJ2-7, with D hard to call. Germline lookup yields CDR1 SGHNT and CDR2 YYREEE (reference sequence). The CDR3 length is 12 residues. The V end was cut by 4 bases, the J end by 0 bases, with 5 bases between. Filled out from reference TRBV5-4 and TRBJ2-7, the complete variable domain reads ETGVTQSPTHLIKTRGQQVTLRCSSQSGHNTVSWYQQALGQGPQFIFQYYREEENGRGNFPPRFSGLQFPNYSSELNVNALELDDSALYLCASSAASYEQYFGPGTRLTVT.